This T cell receptor beta chain originates from a study of T cell responses to AZD1222 COVID-19 vaccine. Study-wide findings and caveats: Vaccination with two AZD1222 doses was followed by a rise in Spike-specific TCR breadth and depth.

Concerning this clone: Its antigen is unknown.

Generated by immunoSEQ multiplex PCR, the TCRdb table keeps only in-frame clones and is missing some. The sample shows some 120,000 clones, 80% to 90% of them seen only once. V shed 4 bases and J shed 0 bases, with 7 bases lying between them. This CDR3 has 13 residues. CDR1 is SQVTM and CDR2 is ANQGSEA in the germline V gene. The origin of this receptor is an adult in good health. The sample in question was peripheral blood, obtained on day 0 of AZD1222 vaccination. The chain carries TRBV29-1 and TRBJ2-4, with unresolved D. The CDR3 nucleotides read TGCAGCGTTGGGTTTCAAGCCAAAAACATTCAGTACTTC. This encodes CSVGFQAKNIQYF. The entire variable domain, with the rest obtained from reference TRBV29-1 and TRBJ2-4, is as follows: SAVISQKPSRDICQRGTSLTIQCQVDSQVTMMFWYRQQPGQSLTLIATANQGSEATYESGFVIDKFPISRPNLTFSTLTVSNMSPEDSSIYLCSVGFQAKNIQYFGAGTRLSVL.